This T cell receptor beta chain was recorded in a study of T cells after yellow fever vaccination. The study's findings and limits: Abundant clonotypes (contaminants from the bulk population) could be present in FACS-sorted repertoires. Reappearance after the booster was seen for most primary-vaccination clones, at roughly 96% CD4 and 75% to 90% CD8. Peak timing came faster in the weaker secondary response, day 5 versus 15.

Researchers made TCR cDNA using 5'RACE template switching, and this step added a universal primer site and UMIs. TCRdb recomputed calls from the 5' RACE reads with MiXCR, one row per CDR3 protein. The data contain 450,000 to 650,000 distinct CDR3 sequences, roughly 14% of them singletons. Germline-derived CDR1 and CDR2 are SSHAT and FNYEAQ (reference sequence). The CDR3 sequence is 13 residues long. Remarks on this clonotype: As yet, its antigen is unknown. Its ends do not fully match the called genes, so a read error is possible.

The chain combines TRBV7-7 with TRBJ2-7; D is uncertain. The sample was PBMCs, taken on the day of the yellow fever booster vaccination. This TCR was recovered from a young man who received the YFV17D yellow fever vaccine. CDR3 bases: TGTGCTAGCAGCTTAGAAGCTTCCCACGAGCAGTACTTC. The encoded protein is CASSLEASHEQYF.